Listed here are 10 T cell receptor beta chains from one sample, sequenced in a study of blood T cell repertoires in COVID-19. The table came from immunoSEQ multiplex PCR; TCRdb's copy has only in-frame clones and leaves some out. This sample has 130,000 to 150,000 clones, with roughly 84% found just once. Specimen: peripheral blood. Receptors originate from a human donor in a cohort sampled during active COVID-19.

The rearrangement links TRBV5-6 to TRBJ1-1; TRBD1 is a possible D gene (5 bases). V was pared by 0 bases and J by 0 bases, with 12 bases between. Germline V gene data show CDR1 as SGHDT and CDR2 as YYEEEE. The CDR3 consists of 16 residues. Written as DNA, the CDR3 is TGTGCCAGCAGCTTGGAGGGGTGGGGTTTGAACACTGAAGCTTTCTTT. It specifies CASSLEGWGLNTEAFF. Filled out from reference TRBV5-6 and TRBJ1-1, the complete variable domain reads DAGVTQSPTHLIKTRGQQVTLRCSPKSGHDTVSWYQQALGQGPQFIFQYYEEEERQRGNFPDRFSGHQFPNYSSELNVNALLLGDSALYLCASSLEGWGLNTEAFFGQGTRLTVV.

J is TRBJ1-1 and V is TRBV28, with 9 bases lining up with TRBD1. CDR3 length: 14 residues. J was trimmed by 6 bases and V by 4 bases; bases with no gene match: 6. CDR1 and CDR2 from the germline V gene are MDHEN and SYDVKM. CDR3 bases: TGTGCCAGCAGTTGGGACAGGGTCGGGGCTGAAGCTTTCTTT. Protein sequence: CASSWDRVGAEAFF. The variable domain in full, with the rest retrieved from reference TRBV28 and TRBJ1-1, is DVKVTQSSRYLVKRTGEKVFLECVQDMDHENMFWYRQDPGLGLRLIYFSYDVKMKEKGDIPEGYSVSREKKERFSLILESASTNQTSMYLCASSWDRVGAEAFFGQGTRLTVV.

The sample holds a few counts of this clone. The same CDR3 also results from other DNA sequences found in this sample. V and J are TRBV19 and TRBJ2-7, with 8 bases aligning to TRBD1. CDR1 and CDR2 from the germline V gene are LNHDA and SQIVND (reference sequence). With 1 base clipped from V and 1 base from J, the junction kept 3 bases outside the gene matches. This CDR3 region has 15 residues. The CDR3 bases are TGTGCCAGTAGTATAGTGAGACAGGGGTCCTACGAGCAGTACTTC. Its translation is CASSIVRQGSYEQYF.

V and J are TRBV12-3 or TRBV12-4 and TRBJ1-5; no reliable D call. V was trimmed by 3 bases and J by 6 bases, leaving 9 bases between them. The CDR3 is made up of 13 amino acids. Here the CDR3 reads CASSFTQAQPQHF. For the CDR3, the DNA is TGTGCCAGCAGTTTTACTCAGGCTCAGCCCCAGCATTTT.

This sequence joins TRBV28 and TRBJ1-1, with D hard to call. This CDR3 has 13 residues. The V end was cut by 3 bases, the J end by 2 bases, with 7 bases between. CDR1 and CDR2 from the germline V gene are MDHEN and SYDVKM. CDR3 sequence: CASSFPGNTEAFF. The DNA of the CDR3 is TGTGCCAGCAGTTTTCCGGGAAACACTGAAGCTTTCTTT. Full variable domain (remainder filled in from reference TRBV28 and TRBJ1-1): DVKVTQSSRYLVKRTGEKVFLECVQDMDHENMFWYRQDPGLGLRLIYFSYDVKMKEKGDIPEGYSVSREKKERFSLILESASTNQTSMYLCASSFPGNTEAFFGQGTRLTVV.

This clone was detected only once. V gene TRBV7-2 combines with J gene TRBJ2-5; D call uncertain. This CDR3 has 13 amino acids. CDR1 and CDR2 from the germline V gene are SGHTA and FQGNSA. Trimming removed 4 bases from V and 5 bases from J, with 11 bases in between. The CDR3 coding sequence is TGTGCCAGCAGCTCTCCTCGACTTGAGACCCAGTACTTC. This encodes CASSSPRLETQYF.

The gene calls are TRBV14 and TRBJ2-3, with 9 bases lining up with TRBD2. CDR1 and CDR2 from the germline V gene are SGHDN and FVKESK. The CDR3 has 16 residues. Trimming took 1 base from V and 5 from J; bases not matched to a gene: 7. The CDR3 bases are TGTGCCAGCAGCCAAGCATGGCGGGGGGGTAGAGATACGCAGTATTTT. This gives the protein CASSQAWRGGRDTQYF.

The chain recombines TRBV5-1 with TRBJ1-1; no clear D. V lost 4 bases and J lost 4, with 11 bases in between. The CDR3 spans 13 residues. Germline values: CDR1 SGHRS, CDR2 YFSETQ. The CDR3 region is CASSPWEGTEAFF. The DNA for the CDR3 is TGCGCCAGCAGCCCCTGGGAGGGCACTGAAGCTTTCTTT.

This sequence joins TRBV2 and TRBJ1-6; D is unresolved. Trimming cost V 5 bases and J 8 bases, with 19 bases left between them. Germline V gene data show CDR1 as SNHLY and CDR2 as FYNNEI. The CDR3 totals 16 residues. The CDR3 protein is CASSPRMVSQHSPLHF. CDR3 DNA: TGTGCCAGCAGTCCCCGAATGGTCAGTCAACATTCACCCCTCCACTTT.

V and J are TRBV7-9 and TRBJ1-4; possibly TRBD1 for D (5 bases). Looked up from germline, CDR1 is SEHNR and CDR2 is FQNEAQ (reference sequence). V lost 0 bases to trimming and J lost 7 bases, with 12 bases between them. The CDR3 is 15 amino acids. The CDR3 sequence: CASSLASGDGEKLFF. CDR3 DNA sequence: TGTGCCAGCAGCTTAGCGAGCGGGGACGGTGAAAAACTGTTTTTT.